This TCR beta chain was retrieved from a study of blood T cell repertoires in COVID-19. As for the study in general: Sites across the United States, Italy and Spain contributed samples from acute and convalescent COVID-19. The analysed material was cDNA or gDNA that came from T cells, B-cell-depleted T cells, or PBMCs.

Germline values: CDR1 SGHAT, CDR2 FQDESV (reference sequence). The CDR3 has 15 amino acids. V was pared by 1 base and J by 7 bases, with 9 bases of the junction left unmatched. Authors' analysis steps: Nucleated cell number was recorded as an estimate derived from reference gene primer amplification. Profiled with immunoSEQ multiplex PCR; TCRdb holds only in-frame clones, not every one. The V and J calls and clone size are taken from that table; D and trimming were inferred from the DNA. Among 200,000 to 250,000 clones listed, about 84% were seen once. Seattle patient enrollment occurred during active infection, with longitudinal follow-up thereafter.

V is TRBV11-1 and J is TRBJ2-7, with 8 positions matching TRBD1. The clonotype originates from a woman aged 80 or over with COVID-19, enrolled during active disease. Sequenced: peripheral blood. CDR3 DNA sequence: TGTGCCAGCAGCTTAGGACAGGGGCGTCTGGTGGAGCAGTACTTC. The encoded protein is CASSLGQGRLVEQYF. The full variable domain, with the rest looked up from reference TRBV11-1 and TRBJ2-7, is EAEVAQSPRYKITEKSQAVAFWCDPISGHATLYWYRQILGQGPELLVQFQDESVVDDSQLPKDRFSAERLKGVDSTLKIQPAELGDSAMYLCASSLGQGRLVEQYFGPGTRLTVT.